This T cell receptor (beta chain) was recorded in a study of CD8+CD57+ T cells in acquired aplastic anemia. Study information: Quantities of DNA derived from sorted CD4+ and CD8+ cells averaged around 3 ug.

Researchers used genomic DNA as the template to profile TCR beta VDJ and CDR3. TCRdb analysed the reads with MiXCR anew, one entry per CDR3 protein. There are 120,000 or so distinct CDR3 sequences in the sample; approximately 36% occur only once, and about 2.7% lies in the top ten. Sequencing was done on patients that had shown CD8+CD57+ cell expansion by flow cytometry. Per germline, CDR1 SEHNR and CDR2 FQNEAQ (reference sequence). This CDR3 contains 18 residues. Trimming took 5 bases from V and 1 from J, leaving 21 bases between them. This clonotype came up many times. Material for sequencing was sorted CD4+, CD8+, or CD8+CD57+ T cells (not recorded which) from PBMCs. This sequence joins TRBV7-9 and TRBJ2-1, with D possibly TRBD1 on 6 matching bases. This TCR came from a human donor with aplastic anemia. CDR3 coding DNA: TGTGCCAGCAGCCCACAGGGTTGGGATCTCGGGTCCTACAATGAGCAGTTCTTC. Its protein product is CASSPQGWDLGSYNEQFF.